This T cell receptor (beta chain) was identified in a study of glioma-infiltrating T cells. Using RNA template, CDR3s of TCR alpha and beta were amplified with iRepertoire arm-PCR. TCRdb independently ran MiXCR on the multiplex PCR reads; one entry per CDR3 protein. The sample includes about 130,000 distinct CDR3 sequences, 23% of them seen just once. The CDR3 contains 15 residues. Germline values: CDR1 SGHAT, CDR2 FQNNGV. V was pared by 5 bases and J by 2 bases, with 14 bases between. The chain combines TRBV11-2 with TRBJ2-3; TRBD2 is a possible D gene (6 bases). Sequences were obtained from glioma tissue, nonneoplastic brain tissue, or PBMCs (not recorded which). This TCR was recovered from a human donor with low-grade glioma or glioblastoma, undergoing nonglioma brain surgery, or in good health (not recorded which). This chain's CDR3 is CASSPISGPTDTQYF. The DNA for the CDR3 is TGTGCCAGCAGCCCTATCAGCGGGCCCACAGATACGCAGTATTTT.